Described below is a single TCR beta chain sequence and its context. Its cognate antigen has yet to be identified. The sample holds no much larger clone one base away, and base qualities are not on file. The CDR3 measures 17 amino acids from cysteine to phenylalanine. Just CDR3 DNA is preserved here, 51 bases in frame from base 1. The junction carries 17 bases between V and J, which are trimmed by 2 bases and 1 base respectively. The germline V gene provides CDR1 SGHTA and CDR2 FQGNSA. TCR beta libraries were generated from genomic DNA with the immunoSEQ kit, following the manufacturer's recommendations. Library preparation used a first multiplex PCR with proprietary primers, then a second PCR adding unique barcodes, with bead cleanups after each round. A kit-provided positive control reaction and a negative control reaction were included in every sample batch. The final libraries were assessed on an Agilent 4200 TapeStation D1000 ScreenTape, pooled by volume, and quantified by qPCR. Sequencing was performed on an Illumina NextSeq500 using a MidOutput 150-cycle cartridge, with 156 Read1 cycles, 15 Index1 cycles, and the kit custom primers. The pooled library was loaded at 1.0 pM, and around 18% PhiX control was spiked in. Turning to the authors' computational methods: The vendor-processed data were analyzed in R, and a clonotype was defined as all T cells that share the same CDR3 nucleotide sequence. In the clone abundance analyses, frequencies in each sample were normalized to that sample's 10,000 most abundant clones. Public T cell clones, which averaged fewer than five per sample, were excluded before analysis. Dominant motifs were analyzed with ImmunoMap using the PAM10 matrix, a gap penalty of 30, and a homology threshold of 0.3, and motifs with a cumulative frequency of at least 0.01 were considered dominant. TCRdb mirrors the immuneACCESS table, restricted to in-frame sequences. Some clones are absent from its copies; in checked studies, under half trace to an unresolved V gene, and the reason for the others is unknown. For V, J and clone size, that table is used; D and trimming come from the DNA. Within this sample are about 15,000 clones, with approximately 60% of them counted one time only. 17% of the sample is in the top ten clones.

The data were obtained in a study of radiation and T cells in renal cell carcinoma (TCRdb year 2020). A note on the overall study: In total, roughly 51 samples underwent TCR beta sequencing: roughly 26 tumors plus 27 peripheral blood samples. Across all 50 or so samples, 3.5 million to 4.5 million unique CDR3 nucleotide sequences encoding roughly 2.7 million unique CDR3 amino acid sequences were identified. The full study reports these points: Intratumoral heterogeneity went uncaptured because the only tumor material available was small regions of roughly 1 g. Effects of radiation dose or scheduling on the TCR repertoire could not be addressed with the single-armed trial design. Irradiated tumors showed higher TCR clonality than controls, with the top 100 clonotypes averaging approximately 54% of the repertoire versus approximately 43% in nephrectomy-only tumors. Irradiated tumors contained more dominant CDR3 motifs, and these motifs occupied a larger share of the repertoire than in control tumors.

According to the study, the label for this sample's time point signals: tumor resected at nephrectomy. The treatment or condition label, read with the paper, signifies: treatment-naive control, cytoreductive nephrectomy. Control tumors were obtained from treatment-naive renal cell carcinoma patients in whom cytoreductive nephrectomy was performed without prior radiation. Every patient's renal cell carcinoma showed clear cell pathology. Control tumors used for TCR sequencing came from several females and roughly eleven males, resected 2011 to 2014, with median age around 52 years (range about 35 to 85). The tumors were dissociated mechanically, digested with collagenase/hyaluronidase at 37 degrees C, processed in gentleMACS C tubes, and kept in liquid nitrogen. The QIAamp DNA Blood Mini Kit (Qiagen) was used to prepare genomic DNA for TCR sequencing. Samples were included in the analyses only if all quality control checks were passed.

This sequence originates from a man aged 60-69 years with renal cell carcinoma. The material sequenced was tumor tissue, taken from a patient whose treatment was nephrectomy without radiotherapy. The V gene is TRBV7-2 and the J gene is TRBJ2-5; confidence is insufficient to name the D gene. Read as DNA, the sequence is TGTGCCAGCAGCTTAAGAGTCTCAGGAACTGGCCAAGAGACCCAGTACTTC. This yields the protein CASSLRVSGTGQETQYF.